This T cell receptor (beta chain) was captured in a study of shared clonotypes between healthy human individuals. At a deep level, the assay was run. Libraries were prepared by immunoSEQ multiplex PCR; TCRdb keeps only in-frame clonotypes and omits some of them. The table has more than 400,000 clones, roughly 95% seen once. The length of the CDR3 is 15 residues. The trim removed 6 bases at V and 1 base at J, leaving 4 bases unmatched. Germline V lookup: CDR1 MNHNS, CDR2 SASEGT. Of note for this clone: Its antigen is currently unknown.

Notes on the study in general: Only blood underwent sampling, and tissue repertoires likely differ. Generally, naive subsets (rather than memory subsets) showed larger estimated richness.

What was sequenced was naive CD4+ T cells sorted from blood. Subset denoted: CD45RA+ positively selected. The chain is built from TRBV6-1 and TRBJ2-2; 8 nucleotides align to TRBD1. The clonotype comes from a woman under 40 in good health. The CDR3 bases are TGTGCCAGCAGGCCGGGACAGGTGAACACCGGGGAGCTGTTTTTT. As protein: CASRPGQVNTGELFF.